This entry features one T cell receptor (beta chain) sequence. The antigen is undetermined. The sample originates from a study of cytomegalovirus exposure and HLA in healthy donors. Study results and caveats: Usually a TCR sequence was rare, but some public TCRs were found in many donors. The listing of roughly 160 TCR beta chains classed them as cytomegalovirus-associated.

Assay used: immunoSEQ multiplex PCR; TCRdb lists only in-frame clones, some missing. This table has around 120,000 clones, more than 75% appearing once. This CDR3 comprises 17 residues. V lost 2 bases, J lost 8 bases, and 15 bases stayed unmatched. Germline V gives CDR1 SGHNT, CDR2 YENEEA. Material for sequencing was PBMCs. The receptor's source is a woman younger than 35 in good health and CMV-seropositive. This chain uses TRBV11-3 with TRBJ2-1, with 7 bases fitting TRBD1. The CDR3 here is CASSLYSETGYEDEQFF. CDR3 DNA: TGTGCCAGCAGCTTATATTCCGAGACAGGGTATGAGGATGAGCAGTTCTTC.